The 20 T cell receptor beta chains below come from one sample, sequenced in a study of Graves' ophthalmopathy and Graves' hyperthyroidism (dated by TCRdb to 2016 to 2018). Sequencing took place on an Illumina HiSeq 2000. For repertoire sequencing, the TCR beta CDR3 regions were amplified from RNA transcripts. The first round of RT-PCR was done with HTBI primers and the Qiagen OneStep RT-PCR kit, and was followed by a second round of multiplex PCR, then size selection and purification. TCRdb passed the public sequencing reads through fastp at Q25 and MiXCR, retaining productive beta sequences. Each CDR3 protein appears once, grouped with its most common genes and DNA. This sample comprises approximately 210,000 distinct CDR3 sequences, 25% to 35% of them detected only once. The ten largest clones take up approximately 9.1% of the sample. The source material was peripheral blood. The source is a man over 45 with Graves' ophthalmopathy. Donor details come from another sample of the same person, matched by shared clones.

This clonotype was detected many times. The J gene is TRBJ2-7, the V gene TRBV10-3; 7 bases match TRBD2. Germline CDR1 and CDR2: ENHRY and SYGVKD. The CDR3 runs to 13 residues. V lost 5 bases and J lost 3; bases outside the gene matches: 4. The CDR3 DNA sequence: TGTGCCATCAGTAACCGGGGGGACTACGAGCAGTACTTC. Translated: CAISNRGDYEQYF.

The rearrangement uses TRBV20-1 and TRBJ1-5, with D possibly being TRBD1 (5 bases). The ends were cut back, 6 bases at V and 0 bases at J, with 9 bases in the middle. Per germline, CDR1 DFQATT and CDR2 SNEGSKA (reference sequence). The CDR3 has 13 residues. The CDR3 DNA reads TGCAGTGCCAGGGTGTATAGCAATCAGCCCCAGCATTTT. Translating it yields CSARVYSNQPQHF.

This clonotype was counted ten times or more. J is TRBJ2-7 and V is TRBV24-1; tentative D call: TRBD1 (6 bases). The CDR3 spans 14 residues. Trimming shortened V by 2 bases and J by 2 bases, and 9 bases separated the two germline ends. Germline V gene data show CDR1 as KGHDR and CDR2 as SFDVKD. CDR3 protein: CATSDSDRPYEQYF. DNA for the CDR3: TGTGCCACCAGTGATTCGGACAGACCCTACGAGCAGTACTTC.

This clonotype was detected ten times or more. CDR3 sequence (DNA): TGCAGCGTGAATACCGGGACAGGGTTCGGCTACACCTTC. Its translation is CSVNTGTGFGYTF. The J gene is TRBJ1-2, the V gene TRBV29-1, with 9 bases lining up with TRBD1. This CDR3 has 13 amino acids. Germline V lookup: CDR1 SQVTM, CDR2 ANQGSEA. The V segment lost 6 bases and the J segment 8 bases; nucleotides outside the gene matches: 10.

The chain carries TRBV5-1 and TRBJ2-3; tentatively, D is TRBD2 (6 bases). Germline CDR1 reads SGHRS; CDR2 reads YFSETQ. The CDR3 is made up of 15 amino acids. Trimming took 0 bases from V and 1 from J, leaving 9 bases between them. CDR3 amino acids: CASSLGRERTDTQYF. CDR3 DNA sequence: TGCGCCAGCAGCTTGGGTCGGGAGCGCACAGATACGCAGTATTTT.

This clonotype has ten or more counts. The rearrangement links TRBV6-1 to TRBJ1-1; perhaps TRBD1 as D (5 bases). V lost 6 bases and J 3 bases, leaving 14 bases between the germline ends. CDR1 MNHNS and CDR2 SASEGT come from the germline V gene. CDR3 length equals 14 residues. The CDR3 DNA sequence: TGTGCCAGCAGCCGTCATGGGGGGGACACTGAAGCTTTCTTT. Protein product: CASSRHGGDTEAFF.

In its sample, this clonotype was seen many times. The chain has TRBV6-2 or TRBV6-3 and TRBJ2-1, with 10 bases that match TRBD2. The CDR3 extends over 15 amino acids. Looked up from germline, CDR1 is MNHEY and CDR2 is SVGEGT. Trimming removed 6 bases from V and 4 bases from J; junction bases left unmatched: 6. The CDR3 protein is CASRIAGGGYNEQFF. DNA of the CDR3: TGTGCCAGCAGAATAGCGGGAGGCGGATACAATGAGCAGTTCTTC.

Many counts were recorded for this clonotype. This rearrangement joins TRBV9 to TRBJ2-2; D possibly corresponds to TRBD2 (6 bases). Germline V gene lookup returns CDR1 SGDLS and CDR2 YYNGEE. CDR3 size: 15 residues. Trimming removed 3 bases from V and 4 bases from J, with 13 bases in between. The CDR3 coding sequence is TGTGCCAGCAGCGCCGGGACTCAACTCACCGGGGAGCTGTTTTTT. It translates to CASSAGTQLTGELFF.

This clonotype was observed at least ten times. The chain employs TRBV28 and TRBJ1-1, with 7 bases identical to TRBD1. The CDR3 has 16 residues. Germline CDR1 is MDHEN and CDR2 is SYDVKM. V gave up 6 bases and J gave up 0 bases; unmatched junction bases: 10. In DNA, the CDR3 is TGTGCCAGCAGCCCCCCCCCACAGGGGTTGAACACTGAAGCTTTCTTT. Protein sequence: CASSPPPQGLNTEAFF. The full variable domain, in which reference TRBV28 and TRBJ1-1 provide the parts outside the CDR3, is DVKVTQSSRYLVKRTGEKVFLECVQDMDHENMFWYRQDPGLGLRLIYFSYDVKMKEKGDIPEGYSVSREKKERFSLILESASTNQTSMYLCASSPPPQGLNTEAFFGQGTRLTVV.

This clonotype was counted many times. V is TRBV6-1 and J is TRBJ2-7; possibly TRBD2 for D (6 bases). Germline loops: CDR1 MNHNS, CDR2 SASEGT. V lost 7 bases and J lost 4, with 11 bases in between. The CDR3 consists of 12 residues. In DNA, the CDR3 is TGTGCCAGCACTGATGGGGGGTACGAGCAGTACTTC. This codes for CASTDGGYEQYF.

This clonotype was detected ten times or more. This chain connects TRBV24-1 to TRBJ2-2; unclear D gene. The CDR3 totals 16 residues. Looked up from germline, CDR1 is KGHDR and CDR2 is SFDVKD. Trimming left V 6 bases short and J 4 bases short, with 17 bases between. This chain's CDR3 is CATSSSTPLGTGELFF. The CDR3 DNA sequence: TGTGCCACCAGTTCGTCGACCCCCCTGGGCACCGGGGAGCTGTTTTTT.

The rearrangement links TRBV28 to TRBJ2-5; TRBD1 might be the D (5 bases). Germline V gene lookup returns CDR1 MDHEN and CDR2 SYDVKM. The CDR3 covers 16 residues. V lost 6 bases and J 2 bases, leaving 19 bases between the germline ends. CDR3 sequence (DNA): TGTGCCAGCAGCCAAGCGATGGCAGGGCAGCAAGAGACCCAGTACTTC. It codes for CASSQAMAGQQETQYF.

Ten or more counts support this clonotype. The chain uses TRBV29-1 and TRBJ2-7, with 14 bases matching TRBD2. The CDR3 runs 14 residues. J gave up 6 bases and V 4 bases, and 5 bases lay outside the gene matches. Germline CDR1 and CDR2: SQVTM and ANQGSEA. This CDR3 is CSVAGTSGSIEQYF. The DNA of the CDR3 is TGCAGCGTTGCAGGGACTAGCGGGAGTATCGAGCAGTACTTC.

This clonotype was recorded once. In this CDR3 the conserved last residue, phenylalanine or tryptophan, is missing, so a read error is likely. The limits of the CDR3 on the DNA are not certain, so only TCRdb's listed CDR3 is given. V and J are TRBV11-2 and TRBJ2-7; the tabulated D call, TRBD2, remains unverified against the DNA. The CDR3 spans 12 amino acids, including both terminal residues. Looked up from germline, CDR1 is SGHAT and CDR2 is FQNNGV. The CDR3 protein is CASSLEALPPSL.

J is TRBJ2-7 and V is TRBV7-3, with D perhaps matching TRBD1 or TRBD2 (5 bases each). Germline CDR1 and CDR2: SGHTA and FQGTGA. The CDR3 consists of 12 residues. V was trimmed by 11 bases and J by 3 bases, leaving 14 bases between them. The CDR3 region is CAWSRGDYEQYF. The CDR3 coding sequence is TGTGCCTGGAGCCGGGGCGACTACGAGCAGTACTTC. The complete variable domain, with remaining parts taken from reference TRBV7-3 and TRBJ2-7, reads GAGVSQTPSNKVTEKGKYVELRCDPISGHTALYWYRQSLGQGPEFLIYFQGTGAADDSGLPNDRFFAVRPEGSVSTLKIQRTERGDSAVYLCAWSRGDYEQYFGPGTRLTVT.

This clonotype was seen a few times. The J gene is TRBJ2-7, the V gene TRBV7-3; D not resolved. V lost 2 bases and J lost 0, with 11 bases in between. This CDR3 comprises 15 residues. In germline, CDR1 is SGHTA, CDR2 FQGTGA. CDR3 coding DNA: TGTGCCAGCAGCTTATCCCCCGTCCTCTCCTACGAGCAGTACTTC. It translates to CASSLSPVLSYEQYF.

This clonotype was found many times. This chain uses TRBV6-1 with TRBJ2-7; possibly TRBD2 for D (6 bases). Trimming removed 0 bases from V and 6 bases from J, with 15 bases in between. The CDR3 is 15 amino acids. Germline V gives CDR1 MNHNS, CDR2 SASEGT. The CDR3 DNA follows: TGTGCCAGCAGTGAAGCGCAGGAGGGAGGAAGCGAGCAGTACTTC. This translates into CASSEAQEGGSEQYF.

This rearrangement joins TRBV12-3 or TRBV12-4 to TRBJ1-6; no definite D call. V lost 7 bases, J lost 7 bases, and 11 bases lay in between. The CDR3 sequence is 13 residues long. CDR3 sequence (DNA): TGTGCCAGCACCCCCATACGAAATTCACCCCTCCACTTT. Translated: CASTPIRNSPLHF.

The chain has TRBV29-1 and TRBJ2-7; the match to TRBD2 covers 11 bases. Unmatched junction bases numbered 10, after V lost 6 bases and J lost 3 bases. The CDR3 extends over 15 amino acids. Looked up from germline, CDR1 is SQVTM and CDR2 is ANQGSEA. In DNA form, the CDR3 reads TGCAGCGTCCCCGGTTTAGCGGGAGGGCGCTACGAGCAGTACTTC. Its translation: CSVPGLAGGRYEQYF.

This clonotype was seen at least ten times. This chain's CDR3 is CASSYSRGDHEQYF. Written as DNA, the CDR3 is TGTGCCAGCAGTTACTCGAGAGGGGACCACGAGCAGTACTTC. The V gene is TRBV6-5, the J gene TRBJ2-7; D is possibly TRBD1 or TRBD2 (5 bases each). Germline V CDR1 and CDR2: MNHEY, SVGAGI. V lost 0 bases and J lost 5, with 11 bases in between. The CDR3 sequence is 14 residues long.